Listed below are T cell receptor beta chains from one sample, sequenced in a study of blood T cell repertoires in COVID-19. Sequencing used immunoSEQ multiplex PCR; TCRdb keeps in-frame clones, though not all of them. Counted here are some 150,000 clones, about three quarters occurring once; the ten biggest clones make up roughly 4.7%. The sequencing input was peripheral blood. The receptors originated from a woman of 80 years or more with active or convalescent COVID-19. Each CDR3 is given with its conserved first and last residue. The D gene is left open where the match is weak. Expanded clones are given a class, and other clones once, few, many or no size at all.

v_gene	j_gene	d_gene	abundance	CDR3nt	CDR3aa
TRBV7-2	TRBJ1-4	TRBD1	-	TGTGCCAGCAGCTTAGAAGGGACAGGGTATGAAAAACTGTTTTTT	CASSLEGTGYEKLFF
TRBV4-3	TRBJ2-2	-	-	TGCGCCAGCAGTTCAGTGGCGGGGGCCTCCACCGGGGAGCTGTTTTTT	CASSSVAGASTGELFF
TRBV6-5	TRBJ1-1	TRBD1	-	TGTGCCAGCAGTTATACGACAGGGGGGGGAAACACTGAAGCTTTCTTT	CASSYTTGGGNTEAFF
TRBV18	TRBJ1-2	TRBD1	-	TGTGCCAGCTCACCTAGACAGGGTGAAGCCTATGGCTACACCTTC	CASSPRQGEAYGYTF
TRBV5-1	TRBJ1-1	-	-	TGCGCCAGCAGCCAGACAGGTTCTGAAGCTTTCTTT	CASSQTGSEAFF
TRBV19	TRBJ2-5	-	-	TGTGCCACCAGGCGGGGCCAAGAGACCCAGTACTTC	CATRRGQETQYF
TRBV7-3	TRBJ2-3	TRBD2	-	TGTGCCAGCAGCCAGAGCGGGGGGGCTACAGATACGCAGTATTTT	CASSQSGGATDTQYF
TRBV2	TRBJ1-6	-	-	TGTGCCAGCAGTGGGGGCAGGGGACCTAATTCACCCCTCCACTTT	CASSGGRGPNSPLHF
TRBV12-3/TRBV12-4	TRBJ2-5	-	-	TGTGCCAGCAGTACCCCCCCGGGGGAGACCCAGTACTTC	CASSTPPGETQYF
TRBV11-2	TRBJ2-2	-	few	TGTGCCAGCAGCGGACAGTACACCGGGGAGCTGTTTTTT	CASSGQYTGELFF
TRBV7-8	TRBJ2-7	TRBD1	-	TGTGCCAGCAGCTTAGTTGGGGCGACAGGGGGCAACGAGCAGTACTTC	CASSLVGATGGNEQYF
TRBV7-6	TRBJ2-3	TRBD2	once	TGTGCCAGCAGCTTAATGGCGGGGGGGCCTACAGATACGCAGTATTTT	CASSLMAGGPTDTQYF
TRBV7-2	TRBJ1-1	-	-	TGTGCCAGCAGCTTGCTCCAGGGCACTGAAGCTTTCTTT	CASSLLQGTEAFF
TRBV7-9	TRBJ1-5	-	-	TGTGCCAGCAGCTTAGGTAGGTCAGGGAATCAGCCCCAGCATTTT	CASSLGRSGNQPQHF
TRBV19	TRBJ1-5	TRBD1	-	TGTGCCAGTAGTTGGGACAGGGGTGGCAATCAGCCCCAGCATTTT	CASSWDRGGNQPQHF
TRBV6-5	TRBJ1-5	TRBD1	-	TGTGCCAGCAGAGATGGGACAGACCTCCAGCCCCAGCATTTT	CASRDGTDLQPQHF
TRBV15	TRBJ1-5	-	-	TGTGCCACCAGCACCCGGGATAGAGGCCTTCAGCCCCAGCATTTT	CATSTRDRGLQPQHF
TRBV25-1	TRBJ2-2	TRBD1	-	TGTGCCAGCAGTGGCTACAGGGGAGACACCGGGGAGCTGTTTTTT	CASSGYRGDTGELFF
TRBV18	TRBJ1-3	-	few	TGTGCCAGCTCACCTATAGACAGCTCTGGAAACACCATATATTTT	CASSPIDSSGNTIYF
TRBV28	TRBJ2-7	-	-	TGTGCCAGCAGTCTGACTAGAAACTACGAGCAGTACTTC	CASSLTRNYEQYF
TRBV7-2	TRBJ2-7	TRBD1	-	TGTGCCAGCAGCATGGACAGGGGTCGCTACGAGCAGTACTTC	CASSMDRGRYEQYF
TRBV4-1	TRBJ1-4	-	-	TGCGCCAGCAGCCAAGAGGGACTCTCTAATGAAAAACTGTTTTTT	CASSQEGLSNEKLFF
TRBV29-1	TRBJ2-3	TRBD1	-	TGCAGCGTTGGAGGGGGACAGCCCACAGATACGCAGTATTTT	CSVGGGQPTDTQYF
TRBV2	TRBJ2-7	TRBD1	-	TGTGCCAGCAGCAGACAGGGGGTCTCCTACGAGCAGTACTTC	CASSRQGVSYEQYF
TRBV15	TRBJ1-2	TRBD1	-	TGTGCCACCAGCAGAGATCAGGGACAGTACTATGGCTACACCTTC	CATSRDQGQYYGYTF
TRBV5-1	TRBJ2-7	-	-	TGCGCCAGCACTGGGAGCTCCTACGAGCAGTACTTC	CASTGSSYEQYF
TRBV19	TRBJ2-3	-	-	TGTGCCAGTAGTCTCCCCTCTGGCACAGATACGCAGTATTTT	CASSLPSGTDTQYF
TRBV5-1	TRBJ1-2	TRBD1	-	TGCGCCAGCAGCTGGGGGACAGGGGGCGTTTCTGGCTATGGCTACACCTTC	CASSWGTGGVSGYGYTF
TRBV6-5	TRBJ1-1	-	-	TGTGCCAGCTCCGGTGGGCTTGCCACTGAAGCTTTCTTT	CASSGGLATEAFF
TRBV7-2	TRBJ2-1	TRBD1	once	TGTGCCAGCAGCAATAACCGGGGACAGGGGGCAGTTGAGCAGTTCTTC	CASSNNRGQGAVEQFF
TRBV10-3	TRBJ1-1	-	-	TGTGCCATCAGTAGGGAGCCGAAAAGTAGTACTGAAGCTTTCTTT	CAISREPKSSTEAFF
TRBV5-8	TRBJ1-5	-	-	TGTGCCAGCAGCCTGGGACAAGCGGTGTATAGCAATCAGCCCCAGCATTTT	CASSLGQAVYSNQPQHF
TRBV29-1	TRBJ2-7	TRBD1	-	TGCAGCGTTATAACAGGGGATAACTACGAGCAGTACTTC	CSVITGDNYEQYF
TRBV29-1	TRBJ1-1	-	-	TGCAGCGCCGGTACAGGGCTGGCTTTCTTT	CSAGTGLAFF
TRBV30	TRBJ2-4	-	-	TGTGCCTGGGGCGGACTAGCCAAAAACATTCAGTACTTC	CAWGGLAKNIQYF
TRBV6-5	TRBJ1-1	TRBD1	few	TGTGCCAGCAGTTCCGACAGGGTTACTGAAGCTTTCTTT	CASSSDRVTEAFF
TRBV4-2	TRBJ1-6	-	-	TGTGCCAGCAGCCAACGAACAGGGAAACTTGGTGCTGACAATTCACCCCTCCACTTT	CASSQRTGKLGADNSPLHF
TRBV5-8	TRBJ1-6	-	once	TGTGCCAGCAGCTTAGGCGGGGTGTCGAGCTCCTATAATTCACCCCTCCACTTT	CASSLGGVSSSYNSPLHF
TRBV18	TRBJ2-7	TRBD1	-	TGTGCCAGCTCACCGAGACAGGGGAAATCCTACGAGCAGTACTTC	CASSPRQGKSYEQYF
TRBV2	TRBJ1-2	TRBD1	-	TGTGCCAGCAGGGAGGGCCGACAGGGGAAGGGCTACACCTTC	CASREGRQGKGYTF
TRBV29-1	TRBJ2-1	TRBD2	-	TGCAGCGGACTTCATAGCGGGGGGTGGAATGAGCAGTTCTTC	CSGLHSGGWNEQFF
TRBV25-1	TRBJ2-2	-	-	TGTGCCAGCAGTGTTACAGGGTTAGGCGGGGAGCTGTTTTTT	CASSVTGLGGELFF
TRBV7-2	TRBJ1-1	-	-	TGTGCCAGCAGCGATCGTTTTGGCGGCAACACTGAAGCTTTCTTT	CASSDRFGGNTEAFF
TRBV9	TRBJ2-7	-	-	TGTGCCAGCAGCGTTTCGGGTCGAAGCTACGAGCAGTACTTC	CASSVSGRSYEQYF
TRBV6-5	TRBJ2-3	-	-	TGTGCCAGCAGTTATGTCCGGACAGATACGCAGTATTTT	CASSYVRTDTQYF
TRBV5-4	TRBJ1-6	-	-	TGTGCCAGCAGCATCGGACAGAGCTCCTATAATTCACCCCTCCACTTT	CASSIGQSSYNSPLHF
TRBV11-2	TRBJ1-1	-	few	TGTGCCAGCAGCTGGACCGGGGGAATGAACACTGAAGCTTTCTTT	CASSWTGGMNTEAFF
TRBV29-1	TRBJ1-3	TRBD1	-	TGCAGCGCCAGAGGGACAGACTCTGGAAACACCATATATTTT	CSARGTDSGNTIYF
TRBV11-2	TRBJ2-7	TRBD2	-	TGTGCCAGCAGCTTAGATCACGCGGGGGGGTTCTCCTACGAGCAGTACTTC	CASSLDHAGGFSYEQYF
TRBV7-2	TRBJ2-1	TRBD1	-	TGTGCCAGCAGCTTAGTCCGGGCAGGGGGACGCAATGAGCAGTTCTTC	CASSLVRAGGRNEQFF
TRBV18	TRBJ2-5	-	-	TGTGCCAGCTCACCATTCCGGGGGGAGACCCAGTACTTC	CASSPFRGETQYF
TRBV2	TRBJ1-2	-	once	TGTGCCAGCAGTTCGGACAGCCCTTATGGCTACACCTTC	CASSSDSPYGYTF
TRBV2	TRBJ2-5	TRBD2	-	TGTGCCAGCAGTGAATTTCTAGCGGGAGAGACCCAGTACTTC	CASSEFLAGETQYF
TRBV5-1	TRBJ2-7	TRBD1	many	TGCGCCAGCAGCTTAGGGACAGGGAGCTCCTACGAGCAGTACTTC	CASSLGTGSSYEQYF
TRBV6-5	TRBJ1-6	-	-	TGTGCCAGCAGCGCTTCGGAACAGGGTTACTCACCCCTCCACTTT	CASSASEQGYSPLHF
TRBV12-3/TRBV12-4	TRBJ2-7	-	few	TGTGCCAGCGTGCTGGGGGCGGGCTACGAGCAGTACTTC	CASVLGAGYEQYF
TRBV4-3	TRBJ1-4	-	-	TGCGCCAGCAGCCACCCAGGGGCTGACGGGGAAAAACTGTTTTTT	CASSHPGADGEKLFF
TRBV11-2	TRBJ1-1	-	-	TGTGCCAGCAGCTTAGATGTTCCAGTCGAAGCTTTCTTT	CASSLDVPVEAFF
TRBV29-1	TRBJ2-5	TRBD2	-	TGCAGCGTTAAGACTAGCGGGGTAGTAGAGACCCAGTACTTC	CSVKTSGVVETQYF
TRBV5-1	TRBJ2-7	-	-	TGCGCCAGCAGCTTGGATAACGGACAGAACTACGAGCAGTACTTC	CASSLDNGQNYEQYF